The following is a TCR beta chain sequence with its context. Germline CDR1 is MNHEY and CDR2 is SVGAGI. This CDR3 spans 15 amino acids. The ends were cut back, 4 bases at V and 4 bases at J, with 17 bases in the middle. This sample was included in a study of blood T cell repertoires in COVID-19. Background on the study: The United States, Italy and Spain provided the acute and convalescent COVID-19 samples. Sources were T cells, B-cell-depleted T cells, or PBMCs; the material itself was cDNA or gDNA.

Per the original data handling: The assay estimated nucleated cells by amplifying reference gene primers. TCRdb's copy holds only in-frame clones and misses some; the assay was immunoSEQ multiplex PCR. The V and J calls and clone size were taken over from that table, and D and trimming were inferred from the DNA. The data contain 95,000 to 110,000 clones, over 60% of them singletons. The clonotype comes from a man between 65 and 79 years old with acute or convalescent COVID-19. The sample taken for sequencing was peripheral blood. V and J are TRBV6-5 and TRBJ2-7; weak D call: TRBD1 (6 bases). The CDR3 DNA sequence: TGTGCCAGCAGTTCGGGGTGGGGGCGCGAGTACGAGCAGTACTTC. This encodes CASSSGWGREYEQYF.